This T cell receptor (beta chain) was recovered during a study of blood T cell repertoires in COVID-19. The protocol was immunoSEQ multiplex PCR, while the TCRdb copy is restricted to in-frame clones and leaves out a portion. This sample has around 130,000 clones, with 88% found just once. Sequenced input: peripheral blood. This sequence originates from a man in his 70s with active COVID-19.

CDR3 amino acids: CASSSTASDTQYF. The DNA of the CDR3 is TGTGCCAGCAGTTCGACAGCTTCAGATACGCAGTATTTT. V gene TRBV5-4 combines with J gene TRBJ2-3, with D perhaps TRBD1 (5 bases). The V end lost 5 bases, the J end lost 4 bases, and 11 bases lay between the germline ends. The CDR3 covers 13 residues. Germline assignment: CDR1 SGHNT and CDR2 YYREEE (reference sequence).